The 2 T cell receptor beta chains below come from one sample, sequenced in a study of cytomegalovirus exposure and HLA in healthy donors. Vbeta (60) and Jbeta (13) primers were used in the PCR. The repertoire was sequenced with immunoSEQ multiplex PCR; TCRdb's copy has only in-frame clones and lacks some. The sample includes approximately 190,000 clones, roughly 80% seen only once; the top ten take approximately 0.74%. Sequenced: PBMCs. The origin of the receptors is a woman aged 18-29 years in good health and CMV-seronegative.

The gene calls are TRBV30 and TRBJ1-1; weak D call: TRBD1 (6 bases). The CDR3 is made up of 13 amino acids. CDR1 is GTSNPN, CDR2 SVGIG, per germline (reference sequence). Trimming left V 3 bases short and J 3 bases short, with 11 bases between. The CDR3 DNA reads as TGTGCCTGGAGAAGGGACACGTACACTGAAGCTTTCTTT. This sequence encodes CAWRRDTYTEAFF.

The CDR3 DNA follows: TGTGCCAGCAGCCTTGGACAGGGGAGGACTTACGAGCAGTACTTC. Its translation is CASSLGQGRTYEQYF. J is TRBJ2-7 and V is TRBV6-6; 9 bases align to TRBD1. V shed 6 bases, J shed 4 bases, and the junction held 10 bases outside the gene matches. CDR1 MNHNY and CDR2 SVGAGI come from the germline V gene (reference sequence). The CDR3 spans 15 residues.